The 26 T cell receptor beta chains listed next were all sequenced from one sample in a study of shared clonotypes between healthy human individuals. Only in-frame clones appear in the TCRdb table, and some are missing; sequencing was by immunoSEQ multiplex PCR. The data hold approximately 250,000 clones, with over 50% observed a single time. The sample consisted of memory CD4+ T cells sorted from blood. The subset denotes: CD45RA-negative fraction. All receptors derive from a man aged 25 to 40 in good health.

The rearrangement links TRBV11-2 to TRBJ2-7; D could derive from TRBD1 or TRBD2 (5 bases each). The V gene's germline CDR1 is SGHAT and CDR2 FQNNGV. V gave up 3 bases and J gave up 3 bases, with 18 bases separating them. The CDR3 is 16 amino acids. In DNA, the CDR3 is TGTGCCAGCAGCTTCGGGGTGCCGGGACCTAACTACGAGCAGTACTTC. Amino acid sequence: CASSFGVPGPNYEQYF.

The rearrangement uses TRBV28 and TRBJ1-4, with TRBD1 matching 9 bases. This CDR3 has 12 residues. V lost 10 bases, J lost 5 bases, and 2 bases stayed unmatched. CDR1 and CDR2 from the germline V gene are MDHEN and SYDVKM. The CDR3 protein is CATTGGNEKLFF. CDR3 bases: TGTGCCACCACAGGGGGCAATGAAAAACTGTTTTTT.

There are a few counts of this clone. Other DNA variants within this sample encode the same CDR3. The rearrangement links TRBV9 to TRBJ2-3; TRBD1 matches at 7 bases. Germline-derived CDR1 and CDR2 are SGDLS and YYNGEE. The length of the CDR3 is 15 residues. V was clipped by 0 bases and J by 4 bases; unmatched bases: 5. The CDR3 is CASSVAFQGADTQYF. The CDR3 DNA sequence: TGTGCCAGCAGCGTAGCTTTCCAGGGGGCAGATACGCAGTATTTT.

This clone was counted ten times or more. The V and J genes are TRBV18 and TRBJ2-1; D could derive from TRBD1 or TRBD2 (5 bases each). Trimming took 3 bases from V and 6 from J, leaving 15 bases between them. Germline V CDR1 and CDR2: KGHSH, LQKENI. The CDR3 length is 15 residues. The CDR3 DNA reads TGTGCCAGCTCACCTCGGTTCAGGGACGGCAATGAGCAGTTCTTC. Its translation is CASSPRFRDGNEQFF.

A single count supports this clone. V and J are TRBV10-1 and TRBJ2-1; maybe TRBD2 (7 bases). CDR1 and CDR2 (germline): WNHNN, SYGVQD (reference sequence). Trimming pared 4 bases from V and 9 bases from J, leaving 19 bases between. The CDR3 loop spans 15 amino acids. For the CDR3, the DNA is TGCGCCAGCAGTGGAGGGGTGCGGGGGCAGGGTGAGCAGTTCTTC. This translates into CASSGGVRGQGEQFF.

The chain combines TRBV29-1 with TRBJ2-7; D is unclear. Trimming shortened V by 4 bases and J by 3 bases, and 10 bases separated the two germline ends. Germline V lookup: CDR1 SQVTM, CDR2 ANQGSEA. The CDR3 has 12 amino acids. The CDR3 nucleotides are TGCAGCGTTGCGGTCGGAAACTACGAGCAGTACTTC. This sequence encodes CSVAVGNYEQYF.

The CDR3 region is CASSQELGNQPQHF. The CDR3 coding sequence is TGCGCCAGCAGCCAAGAATTGGGGAATCAGCCCCAGCATTTT. The chain couples TRBV4-3 to TRBJ1-5; the D is unclear. Germline CDR1 is LGHNA and CDR2 is YSLEER. V lost 0 bases to trimming and J lost 4 bases, with 7 bases between them. The CDR3 is made up of 14 amino acids.

The J gene is TRBJ2-3, the V gene TRBV6-6, with D tentatively TRBD1 (5 bases). Germline CDR1 reads MNHNY; CDR2 reads SVGAGI (reference sequence). V lost 4 bases to trimming and J lost 1 base, with 12 bases between them. The CDR3 is 15 amino acids. CDR3 residues: CASSSGRVGTDTQYF. The CDR3 bases are TGTGCCAGCAGTTCCGGCAGGGTGGGCACAGATACGCAGTATTTT.

This clone was observed a handful of times. The chain couples TRBV5-1 to TRBJ2-1; 10 nucleotides match TRBD2. Germline-derived CDR1 and CDR2 are SGHRS and YFSETQ. The CDR3 runs to 16 residues. V lost 4 bases, J lost 7 bases, and 11 bases stayed unmatched. CDR3 nucleotides: TGCGCCAGCAGCCCAGTACTAGCGGGAAGTGGAAATGAGCAGTTCTTC. Translated: CASSPVLAGSGNEQFF.

The rearrangement joins TRBV27 to TRBJ2-1; TRBD1 agrees at 8 bases. Germline V gene sequence: CDR1 MNHEY, CDR2 SMNVEV (reference sequence). With 5 bases clipped from V and 0 bases from J, the junction kept 9 bases outside the gene matches. The CDR3 has 17 amino acids. DNA for the CDR3: TGTGCCAGCAGTCAAACCGCCAGGGGGCTCTCCTACAATGAGCAGTTCTTC. It specifies CASSQTARGLSYNEQFF.

The rearrangement uses TRBV20-1 and TRBJ1-2; TRBD1 is a possible D gene (5 bases). Between the trimmed V and J ends, which lost 7 bases and 8 bases, there was a span of 11 bases. The germline CDR1 and CDR2 sequences are DFQATT and SNEGSKA (reference sequence). The CDR3 loop spans 10 amino acids. The CDR3 nucleotides are TGCAGTGTCCCAGGGCAAGGCTACACCTTC. This codes for CSVPGQGYTF.

This rearrangement joins TRBV5-1 to TRBJ2-4; tentatively, D is TRBD1 (5 bases). The CDR3 totals 15 residues. Germline V gives CDR1 SGHRS, CDR2 YFSETQ. The V and J ends lost 3 bases and 4 bases respectively, with 14 bases between them. CDR3 loop: CASSSEQVAKNIQYF. In DNA form, the CDR3 reads TGCGCCAGCAGCTCGGAACAGGTGGCAAAAAACATTCAGTACTTC.

The V and J genes are TRBV6-6 and TRBJ2-7; perhaps TRBD2 as D (6 bases). In germline, CDR1 is MNHNY, CDR2 SVGAGI (reference sequence). V gave up 4 bases and J gave up 11 bases, with 18 bases separating them. This CDR3 is built from 13 residues. CDR3 bases: TGTGCCAGCAGTTCCCGACTGCAGACTAGGGAGTACTTC. This codes for CASSSRLQTREYF.

The chain uses TRBV29-1 and TRBJ2-7; no firm D call. The germline gives CDR1 SQVTM, CDR2 ANQGSEA. V was pared by 3 bases and J by 1 base, with 10 bases between. The CDR3 runs to 13 residues. In nucleotides, the CDR3 is TGCAGCGTTGAGGGCCACACTTCCTACGAGCAGTACTTC. Translated: CSVEGHTSYEQYF.

The CDR3 region has the DNA TGTGCCAGCAGTCCCCCGAGAGGGACCCCCCGCCAAGAGACCCAGTACTTC. Translating gives CASSPPRGTPRQETQYF. The V and J genes are TRBV28 and TRBJ2-5; D is perhaps TRBD1 or TRBD2 (5 bases each). Trimming left V 5 bases short and J 1 base short, with 20 bases between. Germline V lookup: CDR1 MDHEN, CDR2 SYDVKM. The CDR3 has 17 residues.

The chain carries TRBV5-5 and TRBJ2-5; the D is unclear. The CDR3 is 14 amino acids. Germline V gene data show CDR1 as SGHKS and CDR2 as YYEKEE (reference sequence). V was shortened by 0 bases and J by 3 bases, with 9 bases between the two germline ends. CDR3 in DNA: TGTGCCAGCAGCTTGGGAGGTTTTGAAGAGACCCAGTACTTC. Translating it yields CASSLGGFEETQYF.

The rearrangement links TRBV11-3 to TRBJ2-7; D might be TRBD2 (6 bases). CDR3 length: 13 amino acids. Germline CDR1 is SGHNT and CDR2 is YENEEA. Trimming took off 8 bases at V and 4 bases at J, with 15 bases between the two ends. CDR3 DNA: TGTGCCAGCCGGTCGGCGGGAACTTACGAGCAGTACTTC. Its translation is CASRSAGTYEQYF.

This clone was observed a handful of times. The chain recombines TRBV4-1 with TRBJ1-1, with a tentative D call TRBD1 (5 bases). There are 15 residues in the CDR3. Germline V gene lookup returns CDR1 MGHRA and CDR2 YSYEKL. V lost 2 bases and J lost 1, with 11 bases in between. The CDR3 DNA reads as TGCGCCAGCAGCCAATTCGGGGGGAGGAACACTGAAGCTTTCTTT. It specifies CASSQFGGRNTEAFF.

For this clone: Other DNA sequences in the same sample also yield this CDR3. The chain combines TRBV28 with TRBJ1-5; 7 bases match TRBD1. V dropped 6 bases and J dropped 2; count of bases not matched to a gene: 4. This CDR3 is 14 amino acids long. Germline values: CDR1 MDHEN, CDR2 SYDVKM. The CDR3 loop is CASRRQGGNQPQHF. CDR3 nucleotide sequence: TGTGCCAGCAGGAGACAGGGAGGCAATCAGCCCCAGCATTTT.

The chain joins TRBV28 to TRBJ1-2, with a possible D match to TRBD1 (5 bases). The CDR3 loop spans 14 amino acids. V shed 6 bases and J shed 6 bases, with 17 bases lying between them. Germline V gene lookup returns CDR1 MDHEN and CDR2 SYDVKM. CDR3 region: CASSNTGGGNGYTF. The CDR3 DNA reads as TGTGCCAGCAGCAATACCGGGGGGGGTAATGGCTACACCTTC.

The chain combines TRBV5-1 with TRBJ2-7, with D possibly TRBD2 on 6 matching bases. CDR1 is SGHRS, CDR2 YFSETQ, per germline. This CDR3 is built from 18 residues. The V gene lost 1 base and the J gene lost 4 bases, with 24 bases spanning the gap. CDR3 coding DNA: TGCGCCAGCAGCTTGTCTGCTTTGCGGGACCTGGTGGGATACGAGCAGTACTTC. Translated: CASSLSALRDLVGYEQYF.

The chain couples TRBV6-5 to TRBJ1-5; perhaps TRBD1 as D (6 bases). With 2 bases removed from V and 6 bases from J, the gap between germline ends came to 11 bases. Looked up from germline, CDR1 is MNHEY and CDR2 is SVGAGI. This CDR3 comprises 14 residues. CDR3 bases: TGTGCCAGCAGTTACAGGGCAGGGGTTCAGCCCCAGCATTTT. Its protein is CASSYRAGVQPQHF.

V gene TRBV28 combines with J gene TRBJ1-2; D is undetermined. The ends were cut back, 6 bases at V and 9 bases at J, with 20 bases in the middle. In germline, CDR1 is MDHEN, CDR2 SYDVKM. The CDR3 is made up of 14 amino acids. CDR3 loop: CASSSASGPASYTF. The CDR3 DNA follows: TGTGCCAGCAGCTCTGCTTCCGGCCCTGCCAGCTACACCTTC.

This clone was observed once. V usage is TRBV6-1 and J usage is TRBJ2-7; TRBD1 is a possible D gene (6 bases). There are 13 residues in the CDR3. V lost 4 bases and J lost 3, with 10 bases in between. CDR1 and CDR2 from the germline V gene are MNHNS and SASEGT. This CDR3 reads CASSVDSYYEQYF. The CDR3 DNA reads TGTGCCAGCAGTGTGGACAGTTACTACGAGCAGTACTTC.

V is TRBV19 and J is TRBJ2-2, with D possibly matching TRBD2 (5 bases). Germline V gene lookup returns CDR1 LNHDA and CDR2 SQIVND (reference sequence). CDR3 size: 15 residues. The V gene lost 3 bases and the J gene lost 1 base, with 9 bases spanning the gap. The chain's CDR3 is CASSMRALNTGELFF. The CDR3 nucleotides are TGTGCCAGTAGTATGAGGGCGTTGAACACCGGGGAGCTGTTTTTT. The full variable domain, with the rest looked up from reference TRBV19 and TRBJ2-2, is DGGITQSPKYLFRKEGQNVTLSCEQNLNHDAMYWYRQDPGQGLRLIYYSQIVNDFQKGDIAEGYSVSREKKESFPLTVTSAQKNPTAFYLCASSMRALNTGELFFGEGSRLTVL.

V gene TRBV7-6 combines with J gene TRBJ2-2; D is uncertain. The CDR3 is 13 residues long. V lost 1 base, J lost 6 bases, and 6 bases lay in between. Germline V lookup: CDR1 SGHVS, CDR2 FNYEAQ. The CDR3 protein is CASSLGQSGELFF. In DNA form, the CDR3 reads TGTGCCAGCAGCTTAGGGCAATCCGGGGAGCTGTTTTTT.